This T cell receptor beta chain was observed in a study of blood T cell repertoires in COVID-19. Overall study context: Specimens from acute and convalescent COVID-19 originated in the United States, Italy and Spain. The cDNA or gDNA used as material had been derived from T cells, B-cell-depleted T cells, or PBMCs.

Authors' analysis steps: Estimation of nucleated cell counts relied on the amplification of reference gene primers. Generated by immunoSEQ multiplex PCR, the TCRdb table keeps only in-frame clones and is missing some. V and J calls and clone size are copied from that table; D and trimming were computed from the DNA. There are around 68,000 clones in the sample; about nine tenths occur only once, and roughly 7% lies in the top ten. The CDR3 has 16 amino acids. Trimming cost V 6 bases and J 6 bases, with 18 bases left between them. Germline CDR1 reads LNHDA; CDR2 reads SQIVND (reference sequence). The V gene is TRBV19, the J gene TRBJ2-6, with D possibly matching TRBD1 (5 bases). The sample taken for sequencing was peripheral blood. This sequence was found in a man between 50 and 59 years old with active COVID-19. The CDR3 DNA sequence: TGTGCCAGTAGGGGGCTGGTGTGGGGCGAGGCCAACGTCCTGACTTTC. It translates to CASRGLVWGEANVLTF.